This T cell receptor (beta chain) was observed in a study of cytomegalovirus exposure and HLA in healthy donors. General observations from the study: CMV serostatus was the sole immune exposure information available.

A note on this clone: Its antigen is unidentified.

60 Vbeta and 13 Jbeta primers were used in PCR. The assay was immunoSEQ multiplex PCR, and TCRdb's table has in-frame clones only and misses some. Of about 160,000 clones listed, 75% are singletons. CDR1 and CDR2 (germline): SEHNR, FQNEAQ (reference sequence). V lost 4 bases and J lost 7; bases outside the gene matches: 8. This CDR3 has 15 residues. This TCR derives from a man between 18 and 29 years old in good health and CMV-seronegative. Sequencing was carried out using PBMCs. The chain combines TRBV7-9 with TRBJ1-5, with TRBD1 identical over 9 bases. The CDR3 is CASSSDRDRDQPQHF. CDR3 DNA sequence: TGTGCCAGCAGCTCAGACCGGGACAGGGACCAGCCCCAGCATTTT.